These T cell receptor beta chains were read from a single sample in a study of OX40 agonist ivuxolimab in advanced cancers. The method was immunoSEQ multiplex PCR; TCRdb's version includes in-frame clones alone and lacks a portion of them. The sample yields some 100,000 clones, 90% seen once. The sequences come from CD4+ or CD8+ T cells sorted from blood, collected in a trial of the OX40 agonist ivuxolimab. These receptors were obtained from an adult with an advanced solid tumor such as melanoma, head and neck, liver or kidney cancer. The CDR3 runs from the conserved cysteine through the conserved F or W. D genes are given only for firm matches. Some rows mark clone size as missing; the rest say once, few, many or name a class of expanded clone.

d_call j_call v_call clone_size cdr3_nt cdr3_aa
TRBD1 TRBJ1-4 TRBV18 - TGTGCCAGCTCACCACCGACTGGACAGGGTGAAAAACTGTTTTTT CASSPPTGQGEKLFF
- TRBJ1-2 TRBV10-3 - TGTGCCATCAGGTATACCGGGACAATCCTTAACTATGGCTACACCTTC CAIRYTGTILNYGYTF
- TRBJ1-5 TRBV7-6 - TGTGCCAGCAGCCTTGGGGGGGCTAGCAATCAGCCCCAGCATTTT CASSLGGASNQPQHF
TRBD2 TRBJ2-5 TRBV28 - TGTGCCAGCAATCCTTCGGGAGGGGCCGAAGGCCGTAAGACCCAGTACTTC CASNPSGGAEGRKTQYF
- TRBJ1-2 TRBV10-1 few TGCGCCAGCAGTCTGGGGGCAGGGGAATATGGCTACACCTTC CASSLGAGEYGYTF
- TRBJ2-7 TRBV30 - TGTGCCTGGACCTGGGGGTACAGCTCCTACGAGCAGTACTTC CAWTWGYSSYEQYF
TRBD2 TRBJ2-7 TRBV5-4 - TGTGCCAGCTCCCAAGCGGGATCCTACGAGCAGTACTTC CASSQAGSYEQYF
TRBD2 TRBJ2-1 TRBV9 - TGTGCCAGCAGCGTATTGGGACTAGCGTACAATGAGCAGTTCTTC CASSVLGLAYNEQFF
- TRBJ2-7 TRBV6-5 - TGTGCCAGCAGTTACTCCAGCAGTATCGCGGACGAGCAGTACTTC CASSYSSSIADEQYF
TRBD1 TRBJ1-5 TRBV6-1 - TGTGCCAGCAGGGAACAGGGGGCACGGAGCAATCAGCCCCAGCATTTT CASREQGARSNQPQHF
- TRBJ2-1 TRBV6-4 - TGTGCCAGCAGCGTGGGTACGATGGGGTACAATGAGCAGTTCTTC CASSVGTMGYNEQFF
- TRBJ2-2 TRBV5-1 - TGCGCCAGCAGCCAACAGGGTATTACCGGGGAGCTGTTTTTT CASSQQGITGELFF
- TRBJ1-4 TRBV20-1 - TGCAGTGCATTAACTAATGAAAAACTGTTTTTT CSALTNEKLFF
- TRBJ2-3 TRBV7-9 - TGTGCCAGCAGCTTAAACCCGCAGTATTTT CASSLNPQYF
- TRBJ1-2 TRBV30 - TGTGCCTGGAATAAGGTGGGGATCTATGGCTACACCTTC CAWNKVGIYGYTF
- TRBJ2-7 TRBV5-1 - TGCGCCAGCAGCTTAGAACAGGGCTACGAGCAGTACTTC CASSLEQGYEQYF
- TRBJ2-7 TRBV4-2 once TGTGCCAGCAGCCAAGAATGGGGGTACTACGAGCAGTACTTC CASSQEWGYYEQYF
- TRBJ1-1 TRBV2 - TGTGCCAGCAGTGGTGCAGGGGCGAACACTGAAGCTTTCTTT CASSGAGANTEAFF
- TRBJ1-1 TRBV11-2 - TGTGCCAGCAGCCACCGCGGGGGTGGGACTGAAGCTTTCTTT CASSHRGGGTEAFF
- TRBJ2-1 TRBV28 once TGTGCCAGCGCCATAGGGGACGGCTCCTACAATGAGCAGTTCTTC CASAIGDGSYNEQFF
TRBD2 TRBJ2-1 TRBV6-5 - TGTGCCAGCAGGACCCTAGCGGGAGGACTGTTCTTC CASRTLAGGLFF
TRBD1 TRBJ2-1 TRBV5-1 - TGCGCCAGCAGCTTGGGGGCCGGGACAGGCTACGGGAATGAGCAGTTCTTC CASSLGAGTGYGNEQFF
- TRBJ2-7 TRBV21-1 - TGTGCCAGCAGCCCGCAGGGGACTAGCCCCAACGAGCAGTACTTC CASSPQGTSPNEQYF
- TRBJ2-7 TRBV29-1 - TGCAGCGTTACGGTGGGCCCCGTAACAGAGCAGTACTTC CSVTVGPVTEQYF
- TRBJ1-6 TRBV2 - TGTGCCAGCAGCACTACCGGGACACTCAGCTCCTATAATTCACCCCTCCACTTT CASSTTGTLSSYNSPLHF
- TRBJ1-1 TRBV5-1 - TGCGCCAGCAAGGGACACACTGAAGCTTTCTTT CASKGHTEAFF
TRBD2 TRBJ2-3 TRBV5-1 - TGCGCCAGCAGCTCTCCCGGGACTAGCGGGAGGGCCTTAGATACGCAGTATTTT CASSSPGTSGRALDTQYF
- TRBJ2-1 TRBV7-6 - TGTGCCAGCAGCTTAAGGCCGGGCGATGAGCAGTTCTTC CASSLRPGDEQFF
TRBD2 TRBJ2-3 TRBV5-4 - TGTGCCAGCAGCTTGGGTGGGAGCGGGAGCCAGAGCACAGATACGCAGTATTTT CASSLGGSGSQSTDTQYF
TRBD2 TRBJ2-7 TRBV19 - TGTGCCAGTAGTACCTTACTAGCGGGTAATCTCTACGAGCAGTACTTC CASSTLLAGNLYEQYF
TRBD1 TRBJ1-2 TRBV4-1 - TGCGCCAGCAGCCAAGATGTAGGGGGCGTCTACACCTTC CASSQDVGGVYTF
- TRBJ1-2 TRBV2 few TGTGCCAGCAAACTGTTTGACGGAGCTAATGGCTACACCTTC CASKLFDGANGYTF
- TRBJ1-1 TRBV6-5 - TGTGCCAGCAGTTACTCCCCAGGTCCGGACACTGAAGCTTTCTTT CASSYSPGPDTEAFF
- TRBJ2-3 TRBV4-2 - TGTGCCAGCAGCCAAGTGGGGGCGCTGCGCGGCACAGATACGCAGTATTTT CASSQVGALRGTDTQYF
- TRBJ1-1 TRBV6-4 - TGTGGGAGCGTCCAGGGGCTTACTGAAGCTTTCTTT CGSVQGLTEAFF
TRBD1 TRBJ1-1 TRBV5-1 once TGCGCCAGCAGCCTAACGGGACAGGGGAAAGCTTTCTTT CASSLTGQGKAFF
- TRBJ1-3 TRBV5-1 - TGCGCCAGCAGCTTGGACCGGGGTCGATTTGGAAACACCATATATTTT CASSLDRGRFGNTIYF
- TRBJ2-3 TRBV6-5 - TGTGCCAGCAGTTACGGTTTAGAACTTAGCACAGATACGCAGTATTTT CASSYGLELSTDTQYF
TRBD1 TRBJ1-1 TRBV6-5 - TGTGCCAGCAGCTACAGGGGGTCGTACACTGAAGCTTTCTTT CASSYRGSYTEAFF
TRBD1 TRBJ2-7 TRBV2 - TGTGCCAGCAGTGAAGTTCCAGGACAGGGGTATGGGGTCGGGCAGTACTTC CASSEVPGQGYGVGQYF